What follows is one TCR beta chain and its context. Its antigen is as yet unknown. The data originate from a study of OX40 agonist ivuxolimab in advanced cancers. Study-wide results and caveats: CD4+ and CD8+ T cells in blood underwent clonal expansion by week 6 at 0.1 to 3.0 mg/kg.

The repertoire was sequenced with immunoSEQ multiplex PCR; TCRdb's copy has only in-frame clones and lacks some. This sample has about 67,000 clones; over 70% occur once, and the top ten carry 4%. The sequencing here drew on CD4+ or CD8+ T cells sorted from blood, taken in a trial of the OX40 agonist ivuxolimab. The receptor was isolated from an adult with an advanced solid tumor such as melanoma, head and neck, liver or kidney cancer.

The CDR3 is CASSPGLGKFF. DNA of the CDR3: TGCGCCAGCAGCCCGGGACTAGGGAAGTTCTTC. The rearrangement joins TRBV5-1 to TRBJ2-1; 8 nucleotides match TRBD2. The germline V gene has CDR1 SGHRS and CDR2 YFSETQ. The CDR3 covers 11 residues. The V gene end was trimmed by 4 bases and the J gene end by 14 bases; junction bases not matched to a gene: 5.